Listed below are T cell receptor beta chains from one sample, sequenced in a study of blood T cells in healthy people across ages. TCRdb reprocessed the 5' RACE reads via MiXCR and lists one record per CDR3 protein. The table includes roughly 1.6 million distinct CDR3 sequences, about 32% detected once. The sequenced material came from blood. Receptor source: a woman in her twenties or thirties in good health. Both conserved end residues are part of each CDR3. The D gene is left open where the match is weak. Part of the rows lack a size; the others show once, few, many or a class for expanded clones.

CDR3aa: CASSAETGGGRDTQYF
CDR3nt: TGTGCCAGCAGCGCAGAGACGGGGGGTGGGAGAGATACGCAGTATTTT
v_gene: TRBV9
j_gene: TRBJ2-3
d_gene: TRBD2
abundance: few

CDR3aa: CASSQQWEGGDTQYF
CDR3nt: TGCGCCAGCAGCCAACAGTGGGAGGGCGGAGATACGCAGTATTTT
v_gene: TRBV4-1
j_gene: TRBJ2-3
d_gene: TRBD2
abundance: many

CDR3aa: CAIGQGEQPQHF
CDR3nt: TGTGCCATCGGGCAGGGTGAACAGCCCCAGCATTTT
v_gene: TRBV10-3
j_gene: TRBJ1-5
d_gene: .
abundance: .

CDR3aa: CASSRKRGNQETQYF
CDR3nt: TGTGCCAGCAGCCGAAAGCGGGGTAACCAAGAGACCCAGTACTTC
v_gene: TRBV3-1
j_gene: TRBJ2-5
d_gene: TRBD2
abundance: .

CDR3aa: CAISQREREEQFF
CDR3nt: TGTGCCATCAGTCAGCGGGAGAGGGAAGAGCAGTTCTTC
v_gene: TRBV10-3
j_gene: TRBJ2-1
d_gene: TRBD2
abundance: .

CDR3aa: CASSRRRSGGRNEQFF
CDR3nt: TGTGCCAGCAGCCGCCGTCGAAGCGGGGGGCGCAATGAGCAGTTCTTC
v_gene: TRBV6-6
j_gene: TRBJ2-1
d_gene: TRBD2
abundance: .

CDR3aa: CASSRSGRPEGEQFF
CDR3nt: TGTGCCAGCAGTCGTAGCGGGAGGCCAGAGGGTGAGCAGTTCTTC
v_gene: TRBV12-3/TRBV12-4
j_gene: TRBJ2-1
d_gene: TRBD2
abundance: .

CDR3aa: CASSVVGVAPSSYNEQFF
CDR3nt: TGTGCCAGCAGCGTAGTCGGGGTAGCCCCGAGCTCCTACAATGAGCAGTTCTTC
v_gene: TRBV9
j_gene: TRBJ2-1
d_gene: .
abundance: few

CDR3aa: CASSPSSGPRDTQYF
CDR3nt: TGTGCCAGCAGTCCATCTAGCGGACCCCGGGATACGCAGTATTTT
v_gene: TRBV6-1
j_gene: TRBJ2-3
d_gene: TRBD2
abundance: .

CDR3aa: CSARPFPRGPGTDMQYF
CDR3nt: TGCAGTGCTAGACCTTTTCCCCGAGGACCGGGGACAGATATGCAGTATTTT
v_gene: TRBV20-1
j_gene: TRBJ2-3
d_gene: TRBD1
abundance: .

CDR3aa: CSARGTGSEQYF
CDR3nt: TGCAGTGCTAGGGGGACAGGCTCCGAGCAGTACTTC
v_gene: TRBV20-1
j_gene: TRBJ2-7
d_gene: TRBD1
abundance: few

CDR3aa: CASSLPRGKLFF
CDR3nt: TGTGCCAGCAGCTTACCTCGGGGAAAACTGTTTTTT
v_gene: TRBV7-9
j_gene: TRBJ1-4
d_gene: .
abundance: few

CDR3aa: CASGLGSGQGNEQFF
CDR3nt: TGCGCCAGCGGCTTGGGATCGGGGCAGGGCAATGAGCAGTTCTTC
v_gene: TRBV5-1
j_gene: TRBJ2-1
d_gene: .
abundance: .

CDR3aa: CSAPALAGAVVNEQFF
CDR3nt: TGCAGTGCGCCAGCGCTGGCCGGGGCGGTAGTCAATGAGCAGTTCTTC
v_gene: TRBV20-1
j_gene: TRBJ2-1
d_gene: .
abundance: few

CDR3aa: CASSVGQGEVFQETQYF
CDR3nt: TGTGCCAGCAGCGTAGGACAGGGGGAAGTGTTTCAAGAGACCCAGTACTTC
v_gene: TRBV9
j_gene: TRBJ2-5
d_gene: TRBD1
abundance: .

CDR3aa: CASSYSPTGGSYEQYF
CDR3nt: TGTGCCAGCAGTTACTCCCCGACAGGGGGTTCCTACGAGCAGTACTTC
v_gene: TRBV6-6
j_gene: TRBJ2-7
d_gene: TRBD1
abundance: .

CDR3aa: CASSHRWEGPNNEQFF
CDR3nt: TGTGCTAGCTCGCACCGCTGGGAGGGACCAAACAATGAGCAGTTCTTC
v_gene: TRBV18
j_gene: TRBJ2-1
d_gene: TRBD2
abundance: .

CDR3aa: CSARARGRPDTQYF
CDR3nt: TGCAGTGCTAGAGCACGGGGGCGCCCAGATACGCAGTATTTT
v_gene: TRBV20-1
j_gene: TRBJ2-3
d_gene: .
abundance: .

CDR3aa: CSVRTHAKGTEAFF
CDR3nt: TGCAGCGTGAGGACACACGCGAAGGGCACTGAAGCTTTCTTT
v_gene: TRBV29-1
j_gene: TRBJ1-1
d_gene: .
abundance: .

CDR3aa: CSGGGALEQYF
CDR3nt: TGCAGTGGGGGGGGGGCCCTCGAGCAGTACTTC
v_gene: TRBV20-1
j_gene: TRBJ2-7
d_gene: .
abundance: .

CDR3aa: CASSPVSNPIREQYF
CDR3nt: TGTGCCAGCAGTCCCGTTTCAAACCCTATTCGCGAGCAGTACTTC
v_gene: TRBV6-6
j_gene: TRBJ2-7
d_gene: .
abundance: few

CDR3aa: CASRRYRRSYNEQFF
CDR3nt: TGTGCCAGCAGGCGATACAGGCGCTCCTACAATGAGCAGTTCTTC
v_gene: TRBV6-1
j_gene: TRBJ2-1
d_gene: .
abundance: .

CDR3aa: CASSLPGTGSDQPQHF
CDR3nt: TGTGCCAGCAGTCTCCCCGGGACAGGGTCCGATCAGCCCCAGCATTTT
v_gene: TRBV25-1
j_gene: TRBJ1-5
d_gene: TRBD1
abundance: few

CDR3aa: CASTGMAGGYNEQFF
CDR3nt: TGTGCCAGCACCGGGATGGCGGGAGGGTACAATGAGCAGTTCTTC
v_gene: TRBV7-2
j_gene: TRBJ2-1
d_gene: TRBD2
abundance: .

CDR3aa: CASGPRTGGLETQYF
CDR3nt: TGCGCCAGCGGCCCCAGGACAGGGGGCTTGGAGACCCAGTACTTC
v_gene: TRBV10-1
j_gene: TRBJ2-5
d_gene: TRBD1
abundance: .

CDR3aa: CASSLRGGVQPQHF
CDR3nt: TGTGCCAGCAGTTTACGAGGGGGCGTTCAGCCCCAGCATTTT
v_gene: TRBV28
j_gene: TRBJ1-5
d_gene: TRBD1
abundance: many

CDR3aa: CASSTGQAANTQYF
CDR3nt: TGTGCCAGCAGTACTGGACAGGCGGCAAATACGCAGTATTTT
v_gene: TRBV7-2
j_gene: TRBJ2-3
d_gene: TRBD1
abundance: .

CDR3aa: CASSFTRSSSGGGNEQFF
CDR3nt: TGCGCCAGCAGCTTTACCCGTTCCTCTAGCGGGGGGGGAAATGAGCAGTTCTTC
v_gene: TRBV5-1
j_gene: TRBJ2-1
d_gene: TRBD2
abundance: .

CDR3aa: CSAMNYGAGAAQETQYF
CDR3nt: TGCAGTGCTATGAATTACGGGGCGGGGGCCGCACAAGAGACCCAGTACTTC
v_gene: TRBV20-1
j_gene: TRBJ2-5
d_gene: .
abundance: few

CDR3aa: CASSVSQGGPFF
CDR3nt: TGCGCCAGCAGTGTTTCACAGGGGGGGCCTTTCTTT
v_gene: TRBV10-2
j_gene: TRBJ1-1
d_gene: TRBD1
abundance: few

CDR3aa: CASSLVGSADAQYF
CDR3nt: TGTGCCAGCAGTTTAGTCGGGAGCGCAGATGCGCAGTATTTT
v_gene: TRBV12-3/TRBV12-4
j_gene: TRBJ2-3
d_gene: .
abundance: .

CDR3aa: CSAFRQGRGSYEQYF
CDR3nt: TGCAGTGCCTTCCGGCAGGGAAGGGGGTCCTACGAGCAGTACTTC
v_gene: TRBV20-1
j_gene: TRBJ2-7
d_gene: .
abundance: few

CDR3aa: CASSLSGVLNTEAFF
CDR3nt: TGTGCCAGCAGTTTATCGGGGGTCTTGAACACTGAAGCTTTCTTT
v_gene: TRBV27
j_gene: TRBJ1-1
d_gene: .
abundance: few

CDR3aa: CASKIFPDSNQPQHF
CDR3nt: TGTGCCAGCAAGATCTTCCCGGATAGCAATCAGCCCCAGCATTTT
v_gene: TRBV28
j_gene: TRBJ1-5
d_gene: .
abundance: .

CDR3aa: CASSPPGGGRTYEQYF
CDR3nt: TGTGCCAGCAGCCCCCCAGGGGGCGGGAGGACCTACGAGCAGTACTTC
v_gene: TRBV7-2
j_gene: TRBJ2-7
d_gene: .
abundance: few

CDR3aa: CASSLQAQSTGTQYF
CDR3nt: TGTGCCAGCAGTCTTCAAGCCCAGAGTACGGGTACGCAGTATTTT
v_gene: TRBV28
j_gene: TRBJ2-3
d_gene: .
abundance: few

CDR3aa: CASSSGTGRGYTF
CDR3nt: TGTGCCAGCAGCTCCGGGACAGGGAGAGGCTACACCTTC
v_gene: TRBV13
j_gene: TRBJ1-2
d_gene: TRBD1
abundance: once

CDR3aa: CASSFTTGGNQPQHF
CDR3nt: TGCGCCAGCAGCTTCACAACAGGGGGCAATCAGCCCCAGCATTTT
v_gene: TRBV5-1
j_gene: TRBJ1-5
d_gene: TRBD1
abundance: few

CDR3aa: CASSPHPGPYEQYF
CDR3nt: TGTGCCAGCTCACCACATCCCGGGCCCTACGAGCAGTACTTC
v_gene: TRBV18
j_gene: TRBJ2-7
d_gene: .
abundance: .

CDR3aa: CASSQDTHNGTSVDEQFF
CDR3nt: TGCGCCAGCAGCCAAGATACCCATAACGGGACTAGTGTGGATGAGCAGTTCTTC
v_gene: TRBV4-1
j_gene: TRBJ2-1
d_gene: TRBD2
abundance: .

CDR3aa: CASSLLAGGWDTQYF
CDR3nt: TGTGCCAGCAGTTTGCTAGCGGGAGGGTGGGATACGCAGTATTTT
v_gene: TRBV27
j_gene: TRBJ2-3
d_gene: TRBD2
abundance: once

CDR3aa: CTSRQTTCGYTF
CDR3nt: TGTACCAGCAGACAGACTACCTGTGGCTACACCTTC
v_gene: TRBV7-2
j_gene: TRBJ1-2
d_gene: .
abundance: .